This is a list of T cell receptor beta chains from one sample in a study of early T cells in non-severe SARS-CoV-2 infection. TCRdb re-called the 5' RACE reads with MiXCR, one entry per CDR3 protein. The data hold 45,000 to 65,000 distinct CDR3 sequences, with approximately 10% observed a single time. The sequenced sample consisted of whole blood. Receptor source: an adult who was a healthcare worker with PCR-confirmed SARS-CoV-2 infection or an uninfected control (not recorded which). CDR3s include the opening cysteine and the closing phenylalanine or tryptophan. D genes are given only for firm matches. Clone sizes are given selectively: once, few, many, or a class where the clone is expanded.

-	TRBJ2-5	many	TRBV20-1	CSARDLLQSGETQYF	TGCAGTGCTAGAGATCTTTTGCAAAGCGGAGAGACCCAGTACTTC
TRBD1	TRBJ1-1	many	TRBV7-9	CASSFGDRSSNTEAFF	TGTGCCAGCAGCTTTGGGGACAGGAGCTCGAACACTGAAGCTTTCTTT
-	TRBJ2-3	many	TRBV7-2	CASSLLTNTDTQYF	TGTGCCAGCAGCTTATTGACTAACACAGATACGCAGTATTTT
TRBD2	TRBJ2-7	-	TRBV20-1	CSARLAGAPYEQYF	TGCAGTGCTCGACTAGCGGGGGCCCCCTACGAGCAGTACTTC
-	TRBJ1-2	many	TRBV4-1	CASSQVSQGVRYGYTF	TGCGCCAGCAGCCAAGTCTCACAGGGCGTTCGCTATGGCTACACCTTC
TRBD2	TRBJ2-1	-	TRBV6-5	CASRRLTSGRINEQFF	TGTGCCAGCAGACGACTAACTAGCGGGAGAATTAATGAGCAGTTCTTC
TRBD1	TRBJ2-1	many	TRBV27	CASSGDRATDEQFF	TGTGCCAGCAGTGGGGACAGGGCTACGGATGAGCAGTTCTTC
TRBD1	TRBJ2-7	few	TRBV15	CATSRDRQGADEQYF	TGTGCCACCAGCAGAGATCGACAGGGGGCCGACGAGCAGTACTTC
-	TRBJ1-1	-	TRBV6-2/TRBV6-3	CASSYRAEAFF	TGTGCCAGCAGTTACAGGGCTGAAGCTTTCTTT
-	TRBJ2-7	few	TRBV12-2	CASRLGDPYSNEQYF	TGTGCAAGTCGCTTAGGGGACCCCTATAGCAACGAGCAGTACTTC
TRBD2	TRBJ2-1	-	TRBV4-3	CASSQAAGGVEQFF	TGCGCCAGCAGCCAAGCTGCGGGAGGTGTTGAGCAGTTCTTC
TRBD2	TRBJ2-3	many	TRBV24-1	CASSGSAPDTQYF	TGTGCCAGTAGCGGGAGCGCCCCAGATACGCAGTATTTT
-	TRBJ1-4	-	TRBV15	CATSRDPLQGSNEKLFF	TGTGCCACCAGCAGGGATCCCTTACAGGGCTCTAATGAAAAACTGTTTTTT
TRBD2	TRBJ2-1	few	TRBV25-1	CASSPRDNRGRLNNEQFF	TGTGCCAGCAGCCCCCGGGACAATCGCGGGAGGCTTAACAATGAGCAGTTCTTC
-	TRBJ1-2	few	TRBV21-1	CASTIIPPGQDGYTF	TGTGCCAGCACCATTATTCCCCCGGGACAGGATGGCTACACCTTC
-	TRBJ2-7	few	TRBV5-4	CASSLGGPRIYEQYF	TGTGCCAGCAGCTTGGGGGGGCCGAGAATCTACGAGCAGTACTTC
-	TRBJ1-1	few	TRBV19	CASTHRPFKDTEAFF	TGTGCCAGTACCCATAGACCTTTTAAGGATACTGAAGCTTTCTTT
-	TRBJ1-1	many	TRBV10-2	CASSEFSLNTEAFF	TGCGCCAGCAGTGAGTTTTCTTTGAACACTGAAGCTTTCTTT
-	TRBJ1-1	many	TRBV11-2	CASSSHSMGNTEAFF	TGTGCCAGCAGCTCCCATTCCATGGGGAACACTGAAGCTTTCTTT
TRBD1	TRBJ2-7	few	TRBV2	CASRRQGTYEQYF	TGTGCCAGCAGACGACAGGGCACCTACGAGCAGTACTTC
-	TRBJ2-4	-	TRBV28	CASPVQEIAKNIQYF	TGTGCCAGTCCGGTACAGGAAATAGCCAAAAACATTCAGTACTTC
TRBD1	TRBJ2-1	many	TRBV20-1	CSARGRRTGDYNEQFF	TGCAGTGCTCGAGGACGCAGGACAGGGGATTACAATGAGCAGTTCTTC
-	TRBJ2-4	once	TRBV4-1	CASSQDLNSRFQYF	TGCGCCAGCAGCCAAGATCTCAACAGTCGTTTTCAGTACTTC
-	TRBJ1-2	-	TRBV28	CASSLIQGSDYGYTF	TGTGCCAGCAGTTTAATTCAGGGGTCCGACTATGGCTACACCTTC
-	TRBJ2-3	-	TRBV6-5	CASSYSTGDYTDTQYF	TGTGCCAGCAGTTACTCGACGGGAGACTACACAGATACGCAGTATTTT
-	TRBJ2-3	-	TRBV11-3	CASSPSTGTDTQYF	TGTGCCAGCAGCCCATCGACTGGGACAGATACGCAGTATTTT
-	TRBJ2-1	-	TRBV20-1	CSASPGNEQFF	TGCAGTGCTAGTCCAGGGAATGAGCAGTTCTTC
-	TRBJ1-1	few	TRBV5-1	CASSSTANTEAFF	TGCGCCAGCAGCTCGACAGCGAACACTGAAGCTTTCTTT
TRBD2	TRBJ2-1	-	TRBV4-1	CASSQEWGGPIFNEQFF	TGCGCCAGCAGCCAAGAATGGGGAGGGCCAATTTTTAATGAGCAGTTCTTC
-	TRBJ1-2	-	TRBV7-6	CASSLAPGENYGYTF	TGTGCCAGCAGCTTAGCCCCAGGGGAGAACTATGGCTACACCTTC
TRBD1	TRBJ2-1	many	TRBV29-1	CSAPEGGQGAHNEQFF	TGCAGCGCCCCCGAAGGGGGACAGGGGGCGCATAATGAGCAGTTCTTC
TRBD1	TRBJ1-3	-	TRBV20-1	CSAQGAGNTIYF	TGCAGTGCCCAGGGGGCCGGAAACACCATATATTTT
-	TRBJ1-1	many	TRBV11-3	CASSPPSAWGDTEAFF	TGTGCCAGCAGCCCCCCAAGTGCCTGGGGGGACACTGAAGCTTTCTTT
-	TRBJ2-3	-	TRBV14	CASSQVRGRTDTQYF	TGTGCCAGCAGCCAGGTGCGGGGGCGCACAGATACGCAGTATTTT
TRBD2	TRBJ2-7	-	TRBV29-1	CSGLAETYEQYF	TGCAGCGGACTAGCGGAGACCTACGAGCAGTACTTC
-	TRBJ2-7	few	TRBV20-1	CSASGAGTFTYEQYF	TGCAGTGCTAGTGGGGCGGGAACTTTCACCTACGAGCAGTACTTC
TRBD2	TRBJ2-7	-	TRBV20-1	CSARQLAGGSYEQYF	TGCAGTGCTAGACAACTAGCGGGGGGTTCCTACGAGCAGTACTTC
-	TRBJ2-5	few	TRBV7-6	CASRTGVKETQYF	TGTGCCAGCAGGACGGGGGTAAAAGAGACCCAGTACTTC
-	TRBJ1-4	few	TRBV19	CASSIRENEKLFF	TGTGCCAGTAGTATTAGGGAAAATGAAAAACTGTTTTTT
TRBD1	TRBJ1-2	-	TRBV29-1	CSGWTGSYGYTF	TGCAGCGGATGGACAGGGTCCTATGGCTACACCTTC
-	TRBJ2-5	-	TRBV27	CASSFWEETQYF	TGTGCCAGCAGTTTTTGGGAAGAGACCCAGTACTTC
-	TRBJ2-7	many	TRBV7-9	CASSPTIGIEQYF	TGTGCCAGCAGCCCCACCATTGGGATCGAGCAGTACTTC
-	TRBJ1-6	many	TRBV7-2	CASSFAGSVNNSPLHF	TGTGCCAGCAGCTTTGCCGGAAGTGTTAATAATTCACCCCTCCACTTT
TRBD1	TRBJ1-2	-	TRBV30	CAWSVELGTGNGYTF	TGTGCCTGGAGTGTAGAATTAGGGACAGGGAATGGCTACACCTTC
-	TRBJ1-6	-	TRBV6-5	CATKNSILHSPLHF	TGTGCCACCAAAAACAGCATTCTACATTCACCCCTCCACTTT
-	TRBJ1-6	many	TRBV18	CASSHGHTDSPLHF	TGTGCCAGCTCACACGGACACACAGATTCACCCCTCCACTTT
TRBD2	TRBJ2-1	-	TRBV15	CATSRVLAGAVEQFF	TGTGCCACCAGCAGAGTTCTAGCGGGAGCGGTTGAGCAGTTCTTC
TRBD2	TRBJ2-3	many	TRBV29-1	CSARRASGGSDTQYF	TGCAGCGCTCGGCGGGCTAGCGGGGGATCCGATACGCAGTATTTT
-	TRBJ2-7	many	TRBV2	CASGPTYEQYF	TGTGCCAGCGGGCCCACCTACGAGCAGTACTTC
-	TRBJ1-2	few	TRBV4-3	CASSQDHLTAGEGGYTF	TGCGCCAGCAGCCAAGACCACTTAACCGCGGGGGAGGGAGGCTACACCTTC
-	TRBJ2-2	-	TRBV14	CASSDSPARGELFF	TGTGCCAGCAGCGACTCCCCCGCGAGAGGGGAGCTGTTTTTT
TRBD2	TRBJ2-1	many	TRBV7-9	CASSLEGTRVHEQFF	TGTGCCAGCAGCTTAGAAGGGACTAGGGTCCATGAGCAGTTCTTC
-	TRBJ2-5	medium-sized	TRBV11-2	CASSLLGKTQYF	TGTGCCAGCAGCTTATTGGGAAAGACCCAGTACTTC
-	TRBJ2-1	many	TRBV29-1	CSARPTLGLLNEQFF	TGCAGCGCCCGACCCACATTGGGATTATTAAATGAGCAGTTCTTC
-	TRBJ2-7	-	TRBV3-1	CASSHSDEQYF	TGTGCCAGCAGCCACAGCGACGAGCAGTACTTC
-	TRBJ2-7	-	TRBV20-1	CSAAGPYYEQYF	TGCAGTGCCGCAGGCCCTTACTACGAGCAGTACTTC
-	TRBJ2-2	many	TRBV10-3	CAISDESETGELFF	TGTGCCATCAGTGACGAGTCGGAGACCGGGGAGCTGTTTTTT